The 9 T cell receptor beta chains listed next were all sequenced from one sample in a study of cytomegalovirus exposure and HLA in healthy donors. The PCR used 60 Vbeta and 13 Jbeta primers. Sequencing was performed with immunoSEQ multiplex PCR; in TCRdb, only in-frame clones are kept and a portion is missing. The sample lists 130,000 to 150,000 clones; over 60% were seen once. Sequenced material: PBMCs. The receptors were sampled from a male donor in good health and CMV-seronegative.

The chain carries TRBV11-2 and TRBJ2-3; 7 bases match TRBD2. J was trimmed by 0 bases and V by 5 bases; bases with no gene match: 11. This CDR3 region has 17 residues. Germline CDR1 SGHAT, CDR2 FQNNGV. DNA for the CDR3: TGTGCCAGCAGCCTACACTCACAGCGGGGTAGCACAGATACGCAGTATTTT. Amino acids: CASSLHSQRGSTDTQYF.

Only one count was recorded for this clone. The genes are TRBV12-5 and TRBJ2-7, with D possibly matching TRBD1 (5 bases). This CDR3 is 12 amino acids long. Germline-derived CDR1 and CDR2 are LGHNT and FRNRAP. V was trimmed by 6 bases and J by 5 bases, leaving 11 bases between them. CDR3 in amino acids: CASGIGANEQYF. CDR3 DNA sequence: TGTGCTAGTGGGATAGGGGCAAACGAGCAGTACTTC.

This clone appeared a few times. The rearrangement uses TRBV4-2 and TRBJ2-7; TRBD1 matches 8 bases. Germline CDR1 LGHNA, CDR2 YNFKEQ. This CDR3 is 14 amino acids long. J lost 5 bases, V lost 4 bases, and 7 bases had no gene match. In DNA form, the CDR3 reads TGTGCCAGCAGCCCCAACAGGGGGAGTGACGAGCAGTACTTC. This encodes CASSPNRGSDEQYF.

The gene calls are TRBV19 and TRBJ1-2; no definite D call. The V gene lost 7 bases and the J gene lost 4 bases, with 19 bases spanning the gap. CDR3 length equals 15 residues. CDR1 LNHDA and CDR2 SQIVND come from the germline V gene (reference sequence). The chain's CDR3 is CASTPVGDGGYGYTF. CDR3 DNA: TGTGCCAGTACCCCGGTCGGGGATGGTGGCTATGGCTACACCTTC.

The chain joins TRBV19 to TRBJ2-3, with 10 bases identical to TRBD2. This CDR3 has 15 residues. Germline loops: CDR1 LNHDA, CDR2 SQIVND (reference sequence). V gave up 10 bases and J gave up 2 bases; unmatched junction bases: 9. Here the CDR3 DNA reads TGTGCCACTCAGCTAGCGGGAGAGTTCACAGATACGCAGTATTTT. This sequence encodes CATQLAGEFTDTQYF. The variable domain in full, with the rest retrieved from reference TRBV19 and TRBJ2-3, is DGGITQSPKYLFRKEGQNVTLSCEQNLNHDAMYWYRQDPGQGLRLIYYSQIVNDFQKGDIAEGYSVSREKKESFPLTVTSAQKNPTAFYLCATQLAGEFTDTQYFGPGTRLTVL.

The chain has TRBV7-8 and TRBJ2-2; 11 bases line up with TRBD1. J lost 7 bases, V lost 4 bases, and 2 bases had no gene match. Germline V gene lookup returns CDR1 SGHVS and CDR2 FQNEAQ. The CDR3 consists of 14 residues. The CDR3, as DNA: TGTGCCAGCAGCTCCGGGACAGGGGGCGGGGAGCTGTTTTTT. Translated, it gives CASSSGTGGGELFF.

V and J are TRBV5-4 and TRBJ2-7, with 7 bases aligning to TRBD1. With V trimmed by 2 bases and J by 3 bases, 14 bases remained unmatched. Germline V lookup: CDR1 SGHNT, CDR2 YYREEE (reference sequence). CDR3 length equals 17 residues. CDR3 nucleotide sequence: TGTGCCAGCAGCTTCTTAGTCTCGGGACAGAAGTTCTACGAGCAGTACTTC. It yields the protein CASSFLVSGQKFYEQYF. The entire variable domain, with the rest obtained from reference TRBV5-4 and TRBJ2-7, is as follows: ETGVTQSPTHLIKTRGQQVTLRCSSQSGHNTVSWYQQALGQGPQFIFQYYREEENGRGNFPPRFSGLQFPNYSSELNVNALELDDSALYLCASSFLVSGQKFYEQYFGPGTRLTVT.

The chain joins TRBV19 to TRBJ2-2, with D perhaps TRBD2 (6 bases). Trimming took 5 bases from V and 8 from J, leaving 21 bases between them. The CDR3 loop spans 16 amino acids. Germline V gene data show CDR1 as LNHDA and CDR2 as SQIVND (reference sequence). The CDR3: CASSPLPGTAGGELFF. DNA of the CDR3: TGTGCCAGTAGTCCCCTACCCGGGACGGCGGGGGGGGAGCTGTTTTTT.

CDR3 loop: CASSQEASGRHGRAYNEQFF. The CDR3 region has the DNA TGTGCCAGCAGCCAAGAGGCTAGCGGGAGACATGGGAGAGCCTACAATGAGCAGTTCTTC. The J gene is TRBJ2-1, the V gene TRBV4-2, with 10 bases identical to TRBD2. Germline CDR1 LGHNA, CDR2 YNFKEQ. The V gene end was trimmed by 0 bases and the J gene end by 2 bases; junction bases not matched to a gene: 13. The CDR3 runs to 20 residues.